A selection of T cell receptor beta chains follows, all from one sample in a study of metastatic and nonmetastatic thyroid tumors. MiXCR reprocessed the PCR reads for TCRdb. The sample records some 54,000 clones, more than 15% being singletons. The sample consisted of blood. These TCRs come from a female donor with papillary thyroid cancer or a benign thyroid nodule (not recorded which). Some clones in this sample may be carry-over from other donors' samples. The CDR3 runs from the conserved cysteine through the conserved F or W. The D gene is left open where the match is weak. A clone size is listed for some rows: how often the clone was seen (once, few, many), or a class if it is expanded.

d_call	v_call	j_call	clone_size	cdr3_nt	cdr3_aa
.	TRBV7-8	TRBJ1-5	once	TGTGCCAGCAGCGTACCGACAGTGCGGAATCAGCCCCAGCATTTT	CASSVPTVRNQPQHF
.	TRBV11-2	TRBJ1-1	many	TGTGCCAGCAGCTTAGACGGCGTGAACACTGAAGCTTTCTTT	CASSLDGVNTEAFF
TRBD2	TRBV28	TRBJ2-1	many	TGTGCCAGCAGTTTAGCTAGCGGTAGGCTCAATGAGCAGTTCTTC	CASSLASGRLNEQFF
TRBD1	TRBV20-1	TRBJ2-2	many	TGCAGTGCTAGAGATTCCGGGACAGGGGACACCGGGGAGCTGTTTTTT	CSARDSGTGDTGELFF
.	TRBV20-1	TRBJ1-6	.	TGCAGTGCTAACTTTATATCGCCCCGGGGGTCACCCCTCCACTTT	CSANFISPRGSPLHF
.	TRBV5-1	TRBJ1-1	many	TGCGCCAGCAGCTGGGGTGGTGACCTGGGGGAGGATGGAGCTTTCTTT	CASSWGGDLGEDGAFF
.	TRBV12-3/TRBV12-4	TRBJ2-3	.	TGTGCCAGCAGTTTAAAATATGTAGCGGTAGATGTGAGCACAGATACGCAGTATTTT	CASSLKYVAVDVSTDTQYF
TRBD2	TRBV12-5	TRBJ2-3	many	TGTGCTAGTGGTTCTCCCGGGACTAGCGGGAGCGATACGCAGTATTTT	CASGSPGTSGSDTQYF
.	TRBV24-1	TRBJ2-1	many	TGTGCCACCAGCGATGTAACTCGTGAGCAGTTCTTC	CATSDVTREQFF
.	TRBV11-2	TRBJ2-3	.	TGTGCCAGCAGCCCCCGGTACATAACAACAGATACGCAGTATTTT	CASSPRYITTDTQYF
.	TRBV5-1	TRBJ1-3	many	TGCGCCAGCAGGGGAGGGTGGCAGCACTCTGGAAACACCATATATTTT	CASRGGWQHSGNTIYF
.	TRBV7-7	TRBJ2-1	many	TGTGCTAGCAGCGTTTGGTCGGGGGATGAGCAGTTCTTC	CASSVWSGDEQFF
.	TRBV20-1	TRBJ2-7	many	TGCAGTGCTAGAGATCAGGGGGGGGCGCTCTACGAGCAGTACTTC	CSARDQGGALYEQYF
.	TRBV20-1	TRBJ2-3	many	TGCAGTGCTAGGGCGGGCCCCCGCACAGATACGCAGTATTTT	CSARAGPRTDTQYF
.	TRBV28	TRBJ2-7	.	TGTGCCATCAGTCTTCCCAGGACGGTCCACGTTCTTAAGCAGTACTTC	CAISLPRTVHVLKQYF
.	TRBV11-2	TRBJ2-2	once	TGTGCCAGCAGCCTGACCGTTGGGGGTCCCGGGTCTGGGGAGCTGTTTTTT	CASSLTVGGPGSGELFF
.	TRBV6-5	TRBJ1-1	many	TGTGCCAGCAGTTACGGGGTCACAGAGAACACTGAAGCTTTCTTT	CASSYGVTENTEAFF
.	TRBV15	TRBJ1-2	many	TGTGCCACCAGCAGAGGATCGGACTATGGCTACACCTTC	CATSRGSDYGYTF
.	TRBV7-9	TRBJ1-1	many	TGTGCCAGCAGCCCGACCGGGACATCTGAAGCTTTCTTT	CASSPTGTSEAFF
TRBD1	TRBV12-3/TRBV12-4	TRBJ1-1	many	TGTGCCAGCACTCGCACAGGGGGCTACACTGAAGCTTTCTTT	CASTRTGGYTEAFF
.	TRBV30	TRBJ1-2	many	TGTGCCTGGTTCGAAATGGGCCCCAAGGGCTCCTATGGCTACACCTTC	CAWFEMGPKGSYGYTF
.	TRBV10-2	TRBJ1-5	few	TGCGCCAGCAGGGGTGGGAAAGGGAACAATCAGCCCCAGCATTTT	CASRGGKGNNQPQHF
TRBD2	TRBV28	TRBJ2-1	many	TGTGCCAGCAGTTCTTATAGCCTAGCGGTGTCCTACAATGAGCAGTTCTTC	CASSSYSLAVSYNEQFF
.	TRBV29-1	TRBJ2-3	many	TGCAGCCCAAGGCCAGATACGCAGTATTTT	CSPRPDTQYF
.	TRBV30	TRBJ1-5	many	TGTGCCTGGGGGTCAGGGCATGGACAGCCCCAGCATTTT	CAWGSGHGQPQHF